This T cell receptor beta chain was found in a study of cytomegalovirus exposure and HLA in healthy donors listed by TCRdb under 2017. Background on the whole study: In an earlier analysis of about 560 of the donors, approximately 300 Gb of sequence data and 100 million or so unique TCR beta sequences from about 179 million T cells were reported. An early release that covered several hundred HLA-typed donors contained approximately 320 gigabases of sequencing data and tens of millions of unique TCR sequences. The genetic ancestry cluster associated with self-reported Caucasian donors included 81% of the 300 to 450 genotyped donors. The study aimed to test whether cataloging public T cell receptors could reveal signatures of past pathogen exposure. The study used immunosequencing to profile the T cell repertoires of 670 or so subjects and linked those repertoires to cytomegalovirus serostatus. A separate validation cohort of roughly 110 different subjects was used in addition to the roughly 620-subject first cohort. High-throughput TCR immunosequencing, statistical association of individual TCRs with disease status, and machine learning were combined to predict cytomegalovirus infection status. In a later analysis, previously published TCR beta repertoires from fewer than 750 donors were re-analyzed and high-resolution HLA genotyping was added so that TCR occurrence patterns could be studied. In the later analysis, no new phenotypic data were used to find candidate immune exposures; instead, reliance was placed on TCR beta sequences and their occurrence across donors. An earlier analysis of roughly 580 of the donors used high-throughput TCR beta sequencing to judge whether each TCR beta V gene segment behaved as functional or pseudogenic. Donor age, sex, ethnicity and CMV serostatus were compiled alongside the repertoire data. A later genetic analysis used genome-wide SNP genotypes for about three fifths of the 666 donors, treating that subset as a discovery cohort. Every repertoire in the discovery cohort had been generated on one and the same sequencing platform. HLA typing included class I and class II loci at four-digit resolution. Typing coverage differed by locus: A, B, C, DRB1 and DQB1 were typed in about 629-640 donors, DQA1 in 522, DPA1 in nearly 610, and DPB1 in 400 to 490. Four to six DR-DQ haplotypes were handled as single units for association and clustering, since linkage in the cohort was strong. Across 300 to 400 genotyped donors of the cohort, an average of roughly 250,000 unique TCR beta nucleotide sequences per donor were sequenced, and roughly 20% of those sequences were non-productive. The research as a whole found: In a later analysis, several top co-occurrence clusters were reported to appear linked to parvovirus B19, influenza, CMV and Epstein-Barr virus. Three of the identified cytomegalovirus-associated TCR beta chains were confirmed in vitro to be specific for cytomegalovirus antigens. Compared with equally common non-associated chains, HLA-associated TCR beta chains in a later analysis were more clonally expanded and had lower generation probabilities. It was suggested by the authors that the approach could potentially be generalized to other disease states and immunological phenotypes. The classifier was reported to diagnose cytomegalovirus status with high specificity and sensitivity in both the original and validation cohorts. A later genetic analysis associated a missense DCLRE1C variant with V-gene and J-gene trimming of TCR beta chains, and an independent cohort replicated the association. Most TCR sequences were observed very rarely across donors, whereas some public TCRs were present in many individuals. Sequencing depth was assumed to be roughly uniform across donors in the presence/absence analyses, though that assumption may not hold. According to a later genetic analysis, donors in an Asian-associated ancestry cluster had fewer N-insertions in productive TCRs than the approximately 670-donor mean. Because some donors lacked HLA typing at each locus, the association tests relied only on the typed subset. Because the 87-base-pair reads could not distinguish some IMGT-functional V segments, including TRBV6-2 and TRBV6-3, those segments were excluded. In a later analysis, about 17,000 TCR beta sequences were associated with specific HLA alleles at a false discovery rate of 0.05. In a later analysis, most CMV-associated TCR beta chains were found to appear HLA-restricted, with HLA associations seemingly driven largely by CMV exposure. A further reported finding was that TCR beta sequences accurately predicted the HLA-A and HLA-B alleles for most subjects in the first cohort. Correlated functional status among segregating V segments might reflect linkage disequilibrium, but an unknown experimental factor could not be ruled out. Over 15 rarely observed V segments, including chromosome 9 orphons, were excluded from the earlier analysis of approximately 500 of the donors because counts were too low. The cohort was sequenced for TCR beta chains only, and without alpha or paired-chain data the features that could be detected were limited. Assigning TCR associations to individual alleles was difficult when HLA alleles, especially DR and DQ, strongly co-occurred. The study gave a list of roughly 150 TCR beta chains associated with cytomegalovirus. A group of highly shared sequence variants was considered likely to be a technical artifact of the sequencing pipeline. In an earlier analysis of around 600 of the donors, most TCR beta V segments appeared in productive rearrangements about 87% or about 30% of the time, broadly matching IMGT annotations. The only immune exposure information available for the cohort was CMV serostatus. According to a later analysis, TCR association rates differed among HLA loci, with DRB1 alleles showing the most associated TCRs and HLA-C alleles showing the fewest.

In total, about 650 healthy bone marrow donors made up the cohort. At the time of sampling, all cohort members were nominally healthy, though unrecorded immune exposures were likely present. The donor was CMV seropositive and belonged to the group of 250 to 300 seropositive cohort members. Each donor provided a peripheral blood sample, and peripheral blood mononuclear cells were used for TCR beta sequencing. Genomic DNA extraction from the blood cell samples was performed with the Qiagen DNeasy Blood Extraction Kit. With regard to this clone: Its antigen is still unknown. Per-base quality was not reported, and no clone a single base away is much larger than it.

Library creation used the immunoSEQ multiplex PCR assay. For the multiplex PCR, a mixture combining 60 forward primers for TCR Vbeta segments and 13 reverse primers for TCR Jbeta segments was used. Amplification of the CDR3 region of rearranged TCR beta genes was performed with a multiplex PCR assay on genomic DNA. The Illumina HiSeq System was used to sequence the amplified TCR beta libraries as 87-base-pair reads. The authors processed their data as follows. Across the 670 or so repertoires, a later analysis counted tens of millions of unique TCR beta chains, around 11 million of which were shared by at least two donors. A nearest-neighbor algorithm error-corrected the raw reads and collapsed the reads into unique sequences, merging closely related sequences to remove PCR and sequencing errors. To assign V, D and J gene segments, CDR3 sequences were aligned to IMGT reference sequences. Each retained sequence needed at least a six-nucleotide match to both a V gene segment and a J gene segment. A rearrangement counted as productive if the CDR3 had no stop codons and remained in frame with V and J, and every other rearrangement counted as non-productive. CDR3 was defined according to IMGT convention as the region running from the second conserved V-encoded cysteine to the conserved J-encoded phenylalanine. The earlier analysis of some 600 of the donors excluded sequences that lacked an unambiguous match to a single V gene segment. An earlier analysis of fewer than 750 of the donors called V segments functional above 56.7% productive rearrangements and segregating when the between-donor standard deviation exceeded 5%. A statistical classification framework was built to diagnose cytomegalovirus status from the catalog of TCR beta chain sequences. V and J gene assignment, in a later analysis, came from comparing TCR nucleotide sequences with IMGT/GENE-DB human TR gene sequences. In a later analysis, CDR3 sequences and most-parsimonious VDJ recombination scenarios were assigned using the TCRdist pipeline. In a later analysis, every TCR beta chain was defined by the combination of its CDR3 amino acid sequence and its V-gene family, and reads without a unique V-gene family were dropped. As a way to deal with suspected cross-contamination and a sequencing artifact, a later analysis dropped 450 to 700 nucleotide sequences that were highly shared and had low generation probability. In a later analysis, a clonal expansion index was calculated for each public chain from normalized within-repertoire ranks of inferred template counts. Generation probabilities in a later analysis came from a VDJ recombination model fitted to out-of-frame rearrangements, and those results were checked against IGoR. A later analysis scored TCR-TCR, TCR-HLA and TCR-CMV co-occurrence with hypergeometric tests, applying a repertoire-size bias correction to TCR pairs. To estimate false discovery rates, a later analysis permuted the HLA or CMV assignments 20 times. In a later analysis, co-occurring TCRs were grouped using DBSCAN, with TCRdist sequence similarity added in when clustering inside HLA-allele-positive subsets. Repertoires with fewer than 30,000 or more than 120,000 public chains, plus five repertoires with anomalous nucleotide sharing, were excluded from co-occurrence clustering. This immuneACCESS table, as held by TCRdb, lists in-frame sequences with V and J called but not all clones. Of the missing ones, under half trace to an unresolved V gene in checked studies; the others have no known cause. V and J calls and clone size are as listed in that table; D and trimming were resolved from the DNA. The table for this sample lists some 210,000 clones; more than 60% of them were counted only once. The ten largest make up 2% to 2.5% of the sample.

Inclusive of the bounding cysteine and phenylalanine, the CDR3 is 13 residues long. The only DNA kept is the CDR3, 39 bases in frame from the first base. The germline V gene specifies MNHEY as CDR1 and SVGAGI as CDR2. V is cut by 6 bases and J by 0 bases, and the space between the germline ends is 8 bases. The TCR originated in a young woman in good health and CMV-seropositive. Source material: PBMCs. In this chain, TRBV6-5 is recombined with TRBJ1-1, with the D gene call left open. The DNA reads TGTGCCAGCAGAGCGACGGTGAACACTGAAGCTTTCTTT. Its amino acids are CASRATVNTEAFF.